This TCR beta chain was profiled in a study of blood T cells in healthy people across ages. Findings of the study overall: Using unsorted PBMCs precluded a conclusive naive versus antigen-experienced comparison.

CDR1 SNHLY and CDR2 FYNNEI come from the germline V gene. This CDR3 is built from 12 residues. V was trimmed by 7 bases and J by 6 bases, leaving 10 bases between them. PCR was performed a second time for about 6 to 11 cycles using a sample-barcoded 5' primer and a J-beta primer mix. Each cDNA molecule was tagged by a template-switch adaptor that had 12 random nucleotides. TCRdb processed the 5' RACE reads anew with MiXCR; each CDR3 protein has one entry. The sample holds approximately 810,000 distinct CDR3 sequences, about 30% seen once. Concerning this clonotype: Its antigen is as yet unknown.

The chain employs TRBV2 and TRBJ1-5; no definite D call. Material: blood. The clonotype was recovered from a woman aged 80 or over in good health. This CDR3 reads CASNEGRQPQHF. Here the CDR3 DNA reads TGTGCCAGCAACGAGGGTCGTCAGCCCCAGCATTTT. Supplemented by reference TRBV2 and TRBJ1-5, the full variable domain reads EPEVTQTPSHQVTQMGQEVILRCVPISNHLYFYWYRQILGQKVEFLVSFYNNEISEKSEIFDDQFSVERPDGSNFTLKIRSTKLEDSAMYFCASNEGRQPQHFGDGTRLSIL.